The clone carrying this TCR beta chain was seen ten or more times. Its antigen remains unknown. The data originate from a study of T cells in Graves' hyperthyroidism and ophthalmopathy. Study-level information: Before treatment of any kind, peripheral blood was taken at initial diagnosis.

Study-level points and caveats: Model predictions of ophthalmopathy came a median 6.5 months before onset.

Patients aged 18 to 65 had newly diagnosed hyperthyroidism of under 2 months' duration. Germline-derived CDR1 and CDR2 are SNHLY and FYNNEI. Trimming cost V 3 bases and J 8 bases, with 8 bases left between them. The CDR3 spans 12 residues. It was RNA transcripts that yielded the amplified TCR beta CDR3 regions. First-round RT-PCR of the TCR CDR3 relied on the HTBI primer set. MiXCR was run by TCRdb on the multiplex PCR reads, yielding one entry per CDR3 protein. The data show under 450,000 distinct CDR3 sequences, 13% seen once. This receptor was identified in a man aged 25-45 years with Graves' hyperthyroidism that later progressed to Graves' ophthalmopathy. Sequencing used blood. J is TRBJ2-1 and V is TRBV2; D gene unclear. The CDR3 bases are TGTGCCAGCAGTGATGTGGGCGATGAGCAGTTCTTC. Its translation: CASSDVGDEQFF.